The rows below give T cell receptor beta chains drawn from one sample of a study of T cell changes during pregnancy in multiple sclerosis. Assay: immunoSEQ multiplex PCR; the TCRdb copy retains only in-frame clones and omits some. The data show some 60,000 clones, with around 85% seen just once and about 0.38% held by the top ten. The material was CD4+ T cells from peripheral blood mononuclear cells, obtained in the third trimester of pregnancy. Receptor source: a female donor with multiple sclerosis, enrolled in a pregnancy study. CDR3s include the opening cysteine and the closing phenylalanine or tryptophan. D genes are given only for firm matches. Clone size is stated in some rows and not others, as once, few, many or a class when expanded.

J gene: TRBJ1-4; D gene: .; clone size: .; V gene: TRBV25-1; CDR3 DNA: TGTGCCAGCAGTGTAGGACAGAATAATGAAAAACTGTTTTTT; CDR3 protein: CASSVGQNNEKLFF
J gene: TRBJ1-1; D gene: .; clone size: .; V gene: TRBV5-1; CDR3 DNA: TGCGCCAGCAGCTTGGGGCCGGGAGCCACTGAAGCTTTCTTT; CDR3 protein: CASSLGPGATEAFF
J gene: TRBJ2-1; D gene: TRBD1; clone size: .; V gene: TRBV30; CDR3 DNA: TGTGCCTGGAACCCGGGACAGGACTACAATGAGCAGTTCTTC; CDR3 protein: CAWNPGQDYNEQFF
J gene: TRBJ2-7; D gene: .; clone size: .; V gene: TRBV18; CDR3 DNA: TGTGCCAGCTCACCAGGGGAGTCCTACGAGCAGTACTTC; CDR3 protein: CASSPGESYEQYF
J gene: TRBJ1-2; D gene: .; clone size: .; V gene: TRBV19; CDR3 DNA: TGTGCCAGCGAACAGAGAGCTAACTATGGCTACACCTTC; CDR3 protein: CASEQRANYGYTF
J gene: TRBJ1-4; D gene: TRBD1; clone size: .; V gene: TRBV5-1; CDR3 DNA: TGCGCCAGCAGCCCCGGGACAGAAAATGAAAAACTGTTTTTT; CDR3 protein: CASSPGTENEKLFF
J gene: TRBJ1-6; D gene: .; clone size: .; V gene: TRBV9; CDR3 DNA: TGTGCCAGCAGCCCGAGCGGGGGCGCCGGATCACCCCTCCACTTT; CDR3 protein: CASSPSGGAGSPLHF
J gene: TRBJ2-3; D gene: TRBD2; clone size: .; V gene: TRBV5-1; CDR3 DNA: TGCGCCAGCAGCGTGGGTGCTAGCGGGGGATCAGATACGCAGTATTTT; CDR3 protein: CASSVGASGGSDTQYF
J gene: TRBJ2-2; D gene: .; clone size: .; V gene: TRBV14; CDR3 DNA: TGTGCCAGCAGCCGGTACTCCCCGGGGAGCACCGGGGAGCTGTTTTTT; CDR3 protein: CASSRYSPGSTGELFF
J gene: TRBJ2-7; D gene: TRBD1; clone size: .; V gene: TRBV5-1; CDR3 DNA: TGCGCCAGCAGCTTGGAGGGACAGGGGGCTCGGGAGCAGTACTTC; CDR3 protein: CASSLEGQGAREQYF
J gene: TRBJ1-2; D gene: .; clone size: .; V gene: TRBV4-2; CDR3 DNA: TGTGCCAGCAGCCAAGATCTCAGGGTCGCCAACTATGGCTACACCTTC; CDR3 protein: CASSQDLRVANYGYTF
J gene: TRBJ2-2; D gene: .; clone size: .; V gene: TRBV5-1; CDR3 DNA: TGCGCCAGCAGATATAGCGGTAGTAGCACCGGGGAGCTGTTTTTT; CDR3 protein: CASRYSGSSTGELFF
J gene: TRBJ2-1; D gene: .; clone size: once; V gene: TRBV29-1; CDR3 DNA: TGCAGCGTTCTCCCCTACAATGAGCAGTTCTTC; CDR3 protein: CSVLPYNEQFF
J gene: TRBJ2-1; D gene: TRBD1; clone size: once; V gene: TRBV5-1; CDR3 DNA: TGCGCCAGCGCGACCGGGACAGGGAATGGTAATGAGCAGTTCTTC; CDR3 protein: CASATGTGNGNEQFF
J gene: TRBJ2-5; D gene: .; clone size: .; V gene: TRBV5-5; CDR3 DNA: TGTGCCAGCAGCTTCAACGGCCAAGAGACCCAGTACTTC; CDR3 protein: CASSFNGQETQYF
J gene: TRBJ1-3; D gene: TRBD1; clone size: .; V gene: TRBV4-1; CDR3 DNA: TGCGCCAGCAGCCAAGGTGGTGTCGACAGGGTAGGTGGAAACACCATATATTTT; CDR3 protein: CASSQGGVDRVGGNTIYF
J gene: TRBJ2-5; D gene: .; clone size: once; V gene: TRBV30; CDR3 DNA: TGTGCCTGGACAGGGGGGACCGAGACCCAGTACTTC; CDR3 protein: CAWTGGTETQYF
J gene: TRBJ1-6; D gene: .; clone size: few; V gene: TRBV11-2; CDR3 DNA: TGTGCCAGCAGCTCAGACCGGTCACCCCTCCACTTT; CDR3 protein: CASSSDRSPLHF
J gene: TRBJ1-1; D gene: TRBD1; clone size: .; V gene: TRBV5-4; CDR3 DNA: TGTGCCAGCAGCCATCCAGACAGGGGCTTGACTGAAGCTTTCTTT; CDR3 protein: CASSHPDRGLTEAFF
J gene: TRBJ1-1; D gene: .; clone size: .; V gene: TRBV7-2; CDR3 DNA: TGTGCCAGCAGCCCCCAGGGGATTGAAGCTTTCTTT; CDR3 protein: CASSPQGIEAFF
J gene: TRBJ1-1; D gene: .; clone size: .; V gene: TRBV18; CDR3 DNA: TGTGCCAGCTCAGCGAGCCAATTGAACACTGAAGCTTTCTTT; CDR3 protein: CASSASQLNTEAFF
J gene: TRBJ1-1; D gene: .; clone size: .; V gene: TRBV5-1; CDR3 DNA: TGCGCCAGCAGCGGGACCGGGACATCCAACACTGAAGCTTTCTTT; CDR3 protein: CASSGTGTSNTEAFF
J gene: TRBJ2-1; D gene: TRBD2; clone size: .; V gene: TRBV19; CDR3 DNA: TGTGCCAGTAGTATAGCCCCGGGACTAGCGGGGAACAATGAGCAGTTCTTC; CDR3 protein: CASSIAPGLAGNNEQFF
J gene: TRBJ2-1; D gene: TRBD1; clone size: .; V gene: TRBV6-5; CDR3 DNA: TGTGCCAGCAAGGACAGGTCCTACAATGAGCAGTTCTTC; CDR3 protein: CASKDRSYNEQFF
J gene: TRBJ2-1; D gene: TRBD2; clone size: once; V gene: TRBV18; CDR3 DNA: TGTGCCAGCTCATCCAGGGAGGGCCCCTACAATGAGCAGTTCTTC; CDR3 protein: CASSSREGPYNEQFF
J gene: TRBJ2-7; D gene: TRBD1; clone size: .; V gene: TRBV7-2; CDR3 DNA: TGTGCCAGCAGCTTAGCCGTAGACAGGGGACACGAGCAGTACTTC; CDR3 protein: CASSLAVDRGHEQYF
J gene: TRBJ2-7; D gene: .; clone size: .; V gene: TRBV7-8; CDR3 DNA: TGTGCCAGCAGCTTGTCCGGGTACGAGCAGTACTTC; CDR3 protein: CASSLSGYEQYF
J gene: TRBJ2-3; D gene: .; clone size: .; V gene: TRBV19; CDR3 DNA: TGTGCCAGTAGTATTCGAGACATGGGGCAGTATTTT; CDR3 protein: CASSIRDMGQYF
J gene: TRBJ2-5; D gene: TRBD1; clone size: .; V gene: TRBV19; CDR3 DNA: TGTGCCAGTAGTCCCTGGACAGGAAAAGAGACCCAGTACTTC; CDR3 protein: CASSPWTGKETQYF
J gene: TRBJ1-5; D gene: .; clone size: .; V gene: TRBV30; CDR3 DNA: TGTGCCTGGAGTAGGGCGGGTCAGCCCCAGCATTTT; CDR3 protein: CAWSRAGQPQHF
J gene: TRBJ1-1; D gene: .; clone size: .; V gene: TRBV19; CDR3 DNA: TGTGCCAGTAGGAGAGGGATGGGCACTGAAGCTTTCTTT; CDR3 protein: CASRRGMGTEAFF
J gene: TRBJ2-3; D gene: TRBD2; clone size: once; V gene: TRBV7-6; CDR3 DNA: TGTGCCAGCAGCTTAATTCCTAGCGGGAACCCAGATACGCAGTATTTT; CDR3 protein: CASSLIPSGNPDTQYF
J gene: TRBJ1-1; D gene: .; clone size: .; V gene: TRBV29-1; CDR3 DNA: TGCAGCGTTCGGTGGTGGACTTTGGAAGCTTTCTTT; CDR3 protein: CSVRWWTLEAFF
J gene: TRBJ1-5; D gene: .; clone size: .; V gene: TRBV6-1; CDR3 DNA: TGTGCCAGCAGTGAAGCCGGGACTAATCAGCCCCAGCATTTT; CDR3 protein: CASSEAGTNQPQHF
J gene: TRBJ2-2; D gene: .; clone size: .; V gene: TRBV10-3; CDR3 DNA: TGTGCCATCAGCCAGGGTACGGGTGGGGAGCTGTTTTTT; CDR3 protein: CAISQGTGGELFF
J gene: TRBJ1-1; D gene: TRBD1; clone size: few; V gene: TRBV5-1; CDR3 DNA: TGCGCCAGCAGCTTTCAGACAGGGATGAACACTGAAGCTTTCTTT; CDR3 protein: CASSFQTGMNTEAFF
J gene: TRBJ1-2; D gene: TRBD1; clone size: .; V gene: TRBV25-1; CDR3 DNA: TGTGCCAGCAGCCGACAGGGGGCATACGACTATGGCTACACCTTC; CDR3 protein: CASSRQGAYDYGYTF
J gene: TRBJ2-3; D gene: TRBD1; clone size: .; V gene: TRBV5-4; CDR3 DNA: TGTGCCAGCAGCCACCCCGACAGGGTAGTAACAGATACGCAGTATTTT; CDR3 protein: CASSHPDRVVTDTQYF
J gene: TRBJ1-5; D gene: .; clone size: .; V gene: TRBV29-1; CDR3 DNA: TGCAGCGTCGCTCAGGGGAGTGATCAGCCCCAGCATTTT; CDR3 protein: CSVAQGSDQPQHF